The next 5 T cell receptor beta chains were all read from a single sample in a study of T cells in Graves' hyperthyroidism and ophthalmopathy. RNA transcripts served as the template for amplifying TCR beta CDR3 regions. First-round RT-PCR targeting the TCR CDR3 was performed with the HTBI primer set. TCRdb redid the calling of the multiplex PCR reads with MiXCR, one entry per CDR3 protein. The sample holds 250,000 or so distinct CDR3 sequences, about 14% seen once. The specimen sequenced was blood. These receptors were taken from a woman between 35 and 50 years old with Graves' hyperthyroidism that later progressed to Graves' ophthalmopathy.

This clonotype was observed many times. CDR3 sequence (DNA): TGTGCCAGCTCACCAGATCACACTGAAGCTTTCTTT. This encodes CASSPDHTEAFF. V usage is TRBV18 and J usage is TRBJ1-1; D remains unclear. V dropped 2 bases and J dropped 3 bases, with 4 bases sitting between them. The germline gives CDR1 KGHSH, CDR2 LQKENI. The CDR3 is made up of 12 amino acids.

DNA of the CDR3: TGTGCCAGCAGGCAACAGGGGGGGCACTATGGCTACACCTTC. This translates into CASRQQGGHYGYTF. This chain joins TRBV2 and TRBJ1-2; 8 bases fit TRBD1. V shed 6 bases, J shed 3 bases, and the junction held 6 bases outside the gene matches. This CDR3 contains 14 residues. Germline assignment: CDR1 SNHLY and CDR2 FYNNEI.

This clonotype has at least ten counts. J is TRBJ2-1 and V is TRBV28; 10 bases align to TRBD1. CDR1 and CDR2 (germline): MDHEN, SYDVKM. The ends lost 6 bases at V and 5 bases at J; junction bases unmatched: 10. This CDR3 contains 16 residues. The CDR3 nucleotides are TGTGCCAGCAGCGCTCCGGGACAGGGGTCCCACAATGAGCAGTTCTTC. It is translated as CASSAPGQGSHNEQFF.

There are many counts of this clonotype. The chain employs TRBV3-1 and TRBJ2-3; D is unclear. Germline V gene data show CDR1 as LGHDT and CDR2 as YNNKEL (reference sequence). V lost 2 bases, J lost 3 bases, and 9 bases lay in between. This CDR3 contains 14 residues. CDR3 protein: CASSQLSLTDTQYF. The CDR3 DNA follows: TGTGCCAGCAGCCAACTAAGTCTAACAGATACGCAGTATTTT.

The sample holds many counts of this clonotype. The gene calls are TRBV2 and TRBJ2-2; D not certain. V was cut by 4 bases and J by 9 bases, with 9 bases left in between. CDR3 size: 12 residues. In germline, CDR1 is SNHLY, CDR2 FYNNEI. The CDR3 protein is CASSGTSWELFF. CDR3 coding DNA: TGTGCCAGCAGTGGAACGAGTTGGGAGCTGTTTTTT.